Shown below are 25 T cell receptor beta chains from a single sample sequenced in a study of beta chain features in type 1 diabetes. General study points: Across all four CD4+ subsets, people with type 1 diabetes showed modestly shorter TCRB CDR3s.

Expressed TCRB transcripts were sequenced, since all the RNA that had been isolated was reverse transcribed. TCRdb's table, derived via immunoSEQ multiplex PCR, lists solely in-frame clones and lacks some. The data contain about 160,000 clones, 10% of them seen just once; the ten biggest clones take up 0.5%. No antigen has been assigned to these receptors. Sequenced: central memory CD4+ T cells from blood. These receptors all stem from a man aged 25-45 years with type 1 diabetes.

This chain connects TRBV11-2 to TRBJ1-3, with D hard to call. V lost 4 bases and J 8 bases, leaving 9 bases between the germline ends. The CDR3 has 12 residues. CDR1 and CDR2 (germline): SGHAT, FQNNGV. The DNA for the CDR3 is TGTGCCAGCAGCTCCCTCCCCGACACCATATATTTT. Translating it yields CASSSLPDTIYF.

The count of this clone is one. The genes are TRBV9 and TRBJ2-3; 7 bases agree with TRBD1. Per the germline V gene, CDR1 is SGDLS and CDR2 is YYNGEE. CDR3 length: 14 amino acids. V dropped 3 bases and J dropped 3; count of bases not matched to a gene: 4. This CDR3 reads CASSGQGSTDTQYF. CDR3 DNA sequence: TGTGCCAGCAGCGGACAGGGTTCGACAGATACGCAGTATTTT.

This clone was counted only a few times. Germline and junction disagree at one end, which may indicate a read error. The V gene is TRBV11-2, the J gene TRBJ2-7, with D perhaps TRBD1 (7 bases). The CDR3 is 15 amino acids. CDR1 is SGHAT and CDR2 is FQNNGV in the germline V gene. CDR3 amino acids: CASSQEHAGQREQYF. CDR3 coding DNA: TGCGCCAGCAGCCAAGAACACGCGGGACAGCGCGAGCAGTACTTC.

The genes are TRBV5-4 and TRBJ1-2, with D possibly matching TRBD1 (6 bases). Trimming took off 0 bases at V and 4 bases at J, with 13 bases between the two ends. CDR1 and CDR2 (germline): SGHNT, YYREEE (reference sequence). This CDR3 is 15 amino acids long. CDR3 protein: CASSLAGEFFYGYTF. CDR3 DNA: TGTGCCAGCAGCTTGGCAGGGGAGTTTTTCTATGGCTACACCTTC.

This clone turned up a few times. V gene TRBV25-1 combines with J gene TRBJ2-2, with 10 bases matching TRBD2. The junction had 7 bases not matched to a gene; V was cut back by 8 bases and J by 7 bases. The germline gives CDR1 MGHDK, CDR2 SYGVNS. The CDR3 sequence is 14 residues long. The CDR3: CASQLAGVLGELFF. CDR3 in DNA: TGTGCCAGCCAGCTAGCGGGAGTTCTCGGGGAGCTGTTTTTT.

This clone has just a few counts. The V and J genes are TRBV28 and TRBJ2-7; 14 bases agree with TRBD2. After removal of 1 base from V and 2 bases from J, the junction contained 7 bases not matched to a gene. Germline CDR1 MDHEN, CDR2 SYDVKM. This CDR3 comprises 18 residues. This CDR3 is CASSLYSWGLAGAYEQYF. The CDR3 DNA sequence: TGTGCCAGCAGTTTATATAGTTGGGGACTAGCGGGGGCCTACGAGCAGTACTTC.

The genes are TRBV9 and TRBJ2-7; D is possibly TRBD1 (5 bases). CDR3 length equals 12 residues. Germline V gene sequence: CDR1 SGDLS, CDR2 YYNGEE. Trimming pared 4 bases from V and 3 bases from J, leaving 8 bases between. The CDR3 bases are TGTGCCAGCAGCCCTGACAGCTACGAGCAGTACTTC. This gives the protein CASSPDSYEQYF.

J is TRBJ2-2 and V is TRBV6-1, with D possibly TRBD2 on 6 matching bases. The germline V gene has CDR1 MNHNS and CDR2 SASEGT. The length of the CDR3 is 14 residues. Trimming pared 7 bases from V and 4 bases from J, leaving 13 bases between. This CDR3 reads CASKGLGITGELFF. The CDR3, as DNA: TGTGCCAGCAAGGGACTCGGCATCACCGGGGAGCTGTTTTTT.

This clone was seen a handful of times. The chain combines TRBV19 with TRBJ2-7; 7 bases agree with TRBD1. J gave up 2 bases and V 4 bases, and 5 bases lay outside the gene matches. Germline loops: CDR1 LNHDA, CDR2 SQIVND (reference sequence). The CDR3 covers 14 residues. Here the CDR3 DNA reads TGTGCCAGTAGTAGGGAAGGGACAGCCTACGAGCAGTACTTC. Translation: CASSREGTAYEQYF. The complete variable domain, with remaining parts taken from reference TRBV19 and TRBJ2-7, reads DGGITQSPKYLFRKEGQNVTLSCEQNLNHDAMYWYRQDPGQGLRLIYYSQIVNDFQKGDIAEGYSVSREKKESFPLTVTSAQKNPTAFYLCASSREGTAYEQYFGPGTRLTVT.

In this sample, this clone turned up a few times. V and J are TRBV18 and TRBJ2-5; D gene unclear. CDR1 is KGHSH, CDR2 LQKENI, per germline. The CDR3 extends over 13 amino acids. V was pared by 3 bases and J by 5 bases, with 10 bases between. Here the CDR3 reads CASSPTNGETQYF. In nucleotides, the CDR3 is TGTGCCAGCTCACCTACAAATGGCGAGACCCAGTACTTC.

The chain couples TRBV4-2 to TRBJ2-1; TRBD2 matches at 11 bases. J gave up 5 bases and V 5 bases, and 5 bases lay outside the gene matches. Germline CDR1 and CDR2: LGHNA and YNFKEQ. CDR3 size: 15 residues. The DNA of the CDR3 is TGTGCCAGCAGCTTACAGACTAGCGGGAACAATGAGCAGTTCTTC. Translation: CASSLQTSGNNEQFF.

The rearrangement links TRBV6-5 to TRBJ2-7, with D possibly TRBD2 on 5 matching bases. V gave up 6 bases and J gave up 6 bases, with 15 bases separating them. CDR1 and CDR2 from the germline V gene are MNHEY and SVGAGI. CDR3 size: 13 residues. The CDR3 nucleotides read TGTGCCAGCAGGGCTAACCCGGGGAGCGAGCAGTACTTC. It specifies CASRANPGSEQYF.

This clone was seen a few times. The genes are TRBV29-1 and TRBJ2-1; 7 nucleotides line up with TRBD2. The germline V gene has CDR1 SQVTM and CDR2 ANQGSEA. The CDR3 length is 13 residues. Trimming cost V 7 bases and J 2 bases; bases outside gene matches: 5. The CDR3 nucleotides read TGCAGCGGGGGGGGGATGACCTACAATGAGCAGTTCTTC. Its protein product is CSGGGMTYNEQFF.

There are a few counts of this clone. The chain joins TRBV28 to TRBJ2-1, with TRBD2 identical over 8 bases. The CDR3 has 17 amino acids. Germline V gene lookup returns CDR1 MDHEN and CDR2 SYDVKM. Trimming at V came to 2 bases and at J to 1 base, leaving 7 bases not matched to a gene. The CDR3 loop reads CASSLIPSGSSYNEQFF. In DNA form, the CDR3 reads TGTGCCAGCAGTTTAATACCCAGCGGGAGTTCCTACAATGAGCAGTTCTTC.

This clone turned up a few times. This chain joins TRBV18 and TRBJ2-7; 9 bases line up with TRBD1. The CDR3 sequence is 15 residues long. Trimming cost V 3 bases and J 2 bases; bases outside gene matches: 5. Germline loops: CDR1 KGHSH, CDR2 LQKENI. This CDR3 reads CASSPGTGQTYEQYF. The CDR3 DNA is TGTGCCAGCTCACCCGGGACAGGGCAGACCTACGAGCAGTACTTC.

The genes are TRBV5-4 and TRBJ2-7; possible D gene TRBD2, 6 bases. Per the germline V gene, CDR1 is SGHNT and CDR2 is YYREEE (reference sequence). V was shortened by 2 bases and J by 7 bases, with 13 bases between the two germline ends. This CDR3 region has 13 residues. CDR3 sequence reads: CASSFTSGDEQYF. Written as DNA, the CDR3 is TGTGCCAGCAGCTTTACATCGGGAGATGAGCAGTACTTC. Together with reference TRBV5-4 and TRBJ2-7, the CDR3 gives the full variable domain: ETGVTQSPTHLIKTRGQQVTLRCSSQSGHNTVSWYQQALGQGPQFIFQYYREEENGRGNFPPRFSGLQFPNYSSELNVNALELDDSALYLCASSFTSGDEQYFGPGTRLTVT.

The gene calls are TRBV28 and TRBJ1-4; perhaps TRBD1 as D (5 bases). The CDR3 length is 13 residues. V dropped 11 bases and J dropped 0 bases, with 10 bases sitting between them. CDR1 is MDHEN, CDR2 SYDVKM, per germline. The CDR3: CAVSDTTNEKLFF. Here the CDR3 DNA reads TGTGCCGTGTCGGACACAACTAATGAAAAACTGTTTTTT.

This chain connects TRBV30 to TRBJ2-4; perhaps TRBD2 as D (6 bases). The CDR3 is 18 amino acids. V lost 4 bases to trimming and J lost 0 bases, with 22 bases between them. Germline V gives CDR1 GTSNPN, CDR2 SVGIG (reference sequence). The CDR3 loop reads CAWTKPPLSGGAKNIQYF. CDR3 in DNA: TGTGCCTGGACTAAACCGCCTCTTAGCGGAGGAGCCAAAAACATTCAGTACTTC. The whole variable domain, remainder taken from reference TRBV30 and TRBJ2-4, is SQTIHQWPATLVQPVGSPLSLECTVEGTSNPNLYWYRQAAGRGLQLLFYSVGIGQISSEVPQNLSASRPQDRQFILSSKKLLLSDSGFYLCAWTKPPLSGGAKNIQYFGAGTRLSVL.

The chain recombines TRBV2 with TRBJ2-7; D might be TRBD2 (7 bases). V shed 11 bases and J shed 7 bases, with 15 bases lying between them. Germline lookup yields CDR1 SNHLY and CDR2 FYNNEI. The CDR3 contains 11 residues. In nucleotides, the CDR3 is TGTGCCGGGGGGGCGCCGGGGGAGCAGTACTTC. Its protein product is CAGGAPGEQYF.

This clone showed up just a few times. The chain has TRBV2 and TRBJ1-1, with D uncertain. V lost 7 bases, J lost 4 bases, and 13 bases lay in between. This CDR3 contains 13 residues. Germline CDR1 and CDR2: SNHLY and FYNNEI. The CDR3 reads CASNPLEGTEAFF. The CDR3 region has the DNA TGTGCCAGCAACCCATTGGAGGGCACTGAAGCTTTCTTT.

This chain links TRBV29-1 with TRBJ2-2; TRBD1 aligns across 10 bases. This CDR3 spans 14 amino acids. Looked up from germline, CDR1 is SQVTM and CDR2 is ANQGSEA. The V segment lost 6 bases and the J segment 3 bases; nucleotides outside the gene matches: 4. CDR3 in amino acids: CSVPGTGDTGELFF. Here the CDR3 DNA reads TGCAGCGTGCCCGGGACAGGGGACACCGGGGAGCTGTTTTTT.

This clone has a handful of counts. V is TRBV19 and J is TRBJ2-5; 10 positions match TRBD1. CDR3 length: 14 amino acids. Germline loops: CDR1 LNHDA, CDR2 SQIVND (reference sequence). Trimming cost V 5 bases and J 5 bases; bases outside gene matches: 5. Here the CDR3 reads CASSPDRGRETQYF. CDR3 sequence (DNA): TGTGCCAGTAGTCCAGACAGGGGGCGCGAGACCCAGTACTTC.

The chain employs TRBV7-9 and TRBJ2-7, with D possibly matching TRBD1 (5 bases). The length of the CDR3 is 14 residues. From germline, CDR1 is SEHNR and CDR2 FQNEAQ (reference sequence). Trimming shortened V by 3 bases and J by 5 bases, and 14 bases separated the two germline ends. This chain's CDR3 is CASSFRTKGDEQYF. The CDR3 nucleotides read TGTGCCAGCAGCTTCAGGACAAAAGGGGACGAGCAGTACTTC.

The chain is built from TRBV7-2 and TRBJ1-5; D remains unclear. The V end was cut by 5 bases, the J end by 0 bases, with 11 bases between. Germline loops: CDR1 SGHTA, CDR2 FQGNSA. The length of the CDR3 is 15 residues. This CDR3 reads CASSLGGLSNQPQHF. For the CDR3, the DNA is TGTGCCAGCAGCCTCGGAGGGCTTAGCAATCAGCCCCAGCATTTT.

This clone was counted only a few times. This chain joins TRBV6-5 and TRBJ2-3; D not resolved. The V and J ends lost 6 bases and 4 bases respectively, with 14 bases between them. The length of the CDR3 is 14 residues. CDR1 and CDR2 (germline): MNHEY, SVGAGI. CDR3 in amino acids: CASRPRYGADTQYF. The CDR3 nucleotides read TGTGCCAGCAGACCACGATACGGAGCAGATACGCAGTATTTT.